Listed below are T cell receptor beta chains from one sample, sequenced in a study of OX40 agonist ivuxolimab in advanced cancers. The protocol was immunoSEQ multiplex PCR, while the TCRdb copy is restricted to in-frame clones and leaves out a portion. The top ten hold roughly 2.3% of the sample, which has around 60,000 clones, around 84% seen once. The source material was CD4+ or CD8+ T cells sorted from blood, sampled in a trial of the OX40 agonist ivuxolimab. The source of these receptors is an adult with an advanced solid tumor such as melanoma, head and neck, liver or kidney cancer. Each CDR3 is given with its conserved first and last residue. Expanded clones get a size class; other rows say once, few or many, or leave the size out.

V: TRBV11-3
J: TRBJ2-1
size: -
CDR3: CASSPRPGGQNNEQFF

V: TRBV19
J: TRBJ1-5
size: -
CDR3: CASSIVSGTNQPQHF

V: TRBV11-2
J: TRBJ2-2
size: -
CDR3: CASSLEAGRYGELFF

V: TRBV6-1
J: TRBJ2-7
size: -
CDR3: CASSVEGGAPYEQYF

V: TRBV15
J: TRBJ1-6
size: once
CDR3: CATSWTNQANSPLHF

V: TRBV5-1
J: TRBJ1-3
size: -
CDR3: CASSRDRGGGNTIYF

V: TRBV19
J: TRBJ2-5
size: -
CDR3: CASSEGQQRETQYF

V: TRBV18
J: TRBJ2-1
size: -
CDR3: CASSPGTVYNEQFF

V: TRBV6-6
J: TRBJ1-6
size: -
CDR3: CASSYEGGLNSPLHF

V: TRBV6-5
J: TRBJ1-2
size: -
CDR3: CASSGTGNGYTF

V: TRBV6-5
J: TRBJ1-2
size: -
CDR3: CASNRDRATIGYTF

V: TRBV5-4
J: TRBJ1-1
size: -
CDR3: CASSLGIMNTEAFF

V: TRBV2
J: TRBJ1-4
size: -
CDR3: CASMTAPAGEKLFF

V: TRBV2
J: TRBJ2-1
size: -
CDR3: CASSLSGGASNEQFF